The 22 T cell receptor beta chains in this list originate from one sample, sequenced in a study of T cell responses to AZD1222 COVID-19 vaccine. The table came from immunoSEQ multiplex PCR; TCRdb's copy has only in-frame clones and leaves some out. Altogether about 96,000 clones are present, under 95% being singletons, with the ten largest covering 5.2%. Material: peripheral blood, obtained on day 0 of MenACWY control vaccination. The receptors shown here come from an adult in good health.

The CDR3 loop reads CASSLGTVNEKLFF. The CDR3 region has the DNA TGTGCCAGCAGTCTCGGGACAGTTAATGAAAAACTGTTTTTT. This chain uses TRBV6-2 or TRBV6-3 with TRBJ1-4; 7 bases align to TRBD1. The ends lost 5 bases at V and 4 bases at J; junction bases unmatched: 4. The CDR3 runs 14 residues. Per the germline V gene, CDR1 is MNHEY and CDR2 is SVGEGT.

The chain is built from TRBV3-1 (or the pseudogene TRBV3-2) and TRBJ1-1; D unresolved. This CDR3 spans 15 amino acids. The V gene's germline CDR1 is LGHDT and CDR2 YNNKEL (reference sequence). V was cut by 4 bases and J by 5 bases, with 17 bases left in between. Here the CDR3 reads CASSLSQALATEAFF. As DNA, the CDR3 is TGTGCCAGCAGCCTTTCTCAGGCGCTCGCGACTGAAGCTTTCTTT.

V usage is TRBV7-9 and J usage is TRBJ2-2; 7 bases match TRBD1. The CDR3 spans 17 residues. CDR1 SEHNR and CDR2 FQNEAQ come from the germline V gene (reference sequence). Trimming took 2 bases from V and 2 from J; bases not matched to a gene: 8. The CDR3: CASSLRTGGLNTGELFF. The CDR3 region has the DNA TGTGCCAGCAGCTTACGGACAGGAGGCCTTAACACCGGGGAGCTGTTTTTT.

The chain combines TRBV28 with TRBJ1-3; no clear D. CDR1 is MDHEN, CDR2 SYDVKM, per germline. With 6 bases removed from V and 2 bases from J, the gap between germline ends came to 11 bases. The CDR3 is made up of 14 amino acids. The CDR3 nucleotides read TGTGCCAGCAGACACCCTTCCGCTGGAAACACCATATATTTT. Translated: CASRHPSAGNTIYF.

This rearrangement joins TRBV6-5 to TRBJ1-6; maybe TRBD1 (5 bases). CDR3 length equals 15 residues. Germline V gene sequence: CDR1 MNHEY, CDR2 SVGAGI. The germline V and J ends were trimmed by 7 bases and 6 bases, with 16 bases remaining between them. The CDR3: CASTKGAGLNSPLHF. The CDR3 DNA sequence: TGTGCCAGCACCAAAGGGGCTGGACTTAATTCACCCCTCCACTTT.

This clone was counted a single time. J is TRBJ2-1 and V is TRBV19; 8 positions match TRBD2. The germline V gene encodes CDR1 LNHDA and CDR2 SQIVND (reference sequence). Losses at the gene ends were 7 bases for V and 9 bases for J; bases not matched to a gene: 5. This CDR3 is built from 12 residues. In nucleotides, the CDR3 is TGTGCCAGTACTGACGGGAGGGGTGAGCAGTTCTTC. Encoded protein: CASTDGRGEQFF.

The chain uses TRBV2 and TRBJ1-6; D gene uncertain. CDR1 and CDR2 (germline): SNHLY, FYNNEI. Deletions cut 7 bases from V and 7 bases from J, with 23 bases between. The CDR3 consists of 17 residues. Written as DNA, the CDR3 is TGTGCCAGCAAGGGCGGGCCACACTCTGCCGGAAATTCACCCCTCCACTTT. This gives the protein CASKGGPHSAGNSPLHF. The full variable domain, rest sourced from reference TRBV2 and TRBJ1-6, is EPEVTQTPSHQVTQMGQEVILRCVPISNHLYFYWYRQILGQKVEFLVSFYNNEISEKSEIFDDQFSVERPDGSNFTLKIRSTKLEDSAMYFCASKGGPHSAGNSPLHFGNGTRLTVT.

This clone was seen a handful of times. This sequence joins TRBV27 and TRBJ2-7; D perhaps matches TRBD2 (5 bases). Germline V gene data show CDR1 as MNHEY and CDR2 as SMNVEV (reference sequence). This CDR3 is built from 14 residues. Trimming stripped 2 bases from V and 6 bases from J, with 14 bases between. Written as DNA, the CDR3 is TGTGCCAGCAGTTTACTGGGAGCCCTTGGCGAGCAGTACTTC. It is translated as CASSLLGALGEQYF.

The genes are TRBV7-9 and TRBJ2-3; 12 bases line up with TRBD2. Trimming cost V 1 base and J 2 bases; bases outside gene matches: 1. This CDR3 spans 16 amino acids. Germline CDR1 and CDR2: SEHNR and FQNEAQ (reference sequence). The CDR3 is CASSLGLAGATDTQYF. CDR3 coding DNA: TGTGCCAGCAGCTTAGGACTAGCGGGGGCCACAGATACGCAGTATTTT.

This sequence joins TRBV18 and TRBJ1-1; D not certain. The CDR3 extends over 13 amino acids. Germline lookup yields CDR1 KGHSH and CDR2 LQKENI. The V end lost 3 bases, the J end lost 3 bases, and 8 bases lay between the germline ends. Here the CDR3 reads CASSPLGDTEAFF. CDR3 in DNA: TGTGCCAGCTCACCCTTAGGAGACACTGAAGCTTTCTTT.

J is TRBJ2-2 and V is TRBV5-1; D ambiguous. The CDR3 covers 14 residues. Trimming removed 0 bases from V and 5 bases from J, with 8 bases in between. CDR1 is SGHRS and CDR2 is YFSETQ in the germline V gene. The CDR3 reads CASSLAVETGELFF. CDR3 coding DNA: TGCGCCAGCAGCTTGGCGGTGGAAACCGGGGAGCTGTTTTTT.

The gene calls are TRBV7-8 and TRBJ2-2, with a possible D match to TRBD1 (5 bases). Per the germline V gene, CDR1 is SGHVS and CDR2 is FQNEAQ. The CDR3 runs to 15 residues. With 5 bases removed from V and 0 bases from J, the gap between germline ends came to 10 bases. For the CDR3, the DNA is TGTGCCAGCAGCCAAACAGGAGCGAACACCGGGGAGCTGTTTTTT. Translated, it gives CASSQTGANTGELFF.

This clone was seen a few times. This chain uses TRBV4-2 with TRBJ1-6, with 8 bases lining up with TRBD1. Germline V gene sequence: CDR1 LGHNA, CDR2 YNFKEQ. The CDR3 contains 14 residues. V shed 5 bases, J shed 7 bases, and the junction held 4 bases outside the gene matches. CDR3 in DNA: TGTGCCAGCAGCAGCGGACAGGGAAATTCACCCCTCCACTTT. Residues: CASSSGQGNSPLHF.

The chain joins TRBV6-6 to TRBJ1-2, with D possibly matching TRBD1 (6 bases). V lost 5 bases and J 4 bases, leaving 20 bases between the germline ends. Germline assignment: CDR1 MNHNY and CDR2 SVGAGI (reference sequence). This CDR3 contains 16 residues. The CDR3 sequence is CASSQMQGHTPYGYTF. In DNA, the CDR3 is TGTGCCAGCAGTCAAATGCAGGGGCATACTCCCTATGGCTACACCTTC.

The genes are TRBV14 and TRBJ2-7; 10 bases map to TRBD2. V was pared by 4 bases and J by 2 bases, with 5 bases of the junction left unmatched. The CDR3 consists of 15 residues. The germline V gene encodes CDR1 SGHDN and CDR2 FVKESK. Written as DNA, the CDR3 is TGTGCCAGCAGCCCCCGTCTAGCGGGAGCCTACGAGCAGTACTTC. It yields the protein CASSPRLAGAYEQYF.

The CDR3 bases are TGTGCCAGCTCACCGCCCTCGGGAGGTGCCCGCCCGTCTAACTATGGCTACACCTTC. Its protein product is CASSPPSGGARPSNYGYTF. The rearrangement joins TRBV18 to TRBJ1-2; D is unclear. The ends were cut back, 3 bases at V and 0 bases at J, with 23 bases in the middle. Germline CDR1 is KGHSH and CDR2 is LQKENI. The CDR3 contains 19 residues.

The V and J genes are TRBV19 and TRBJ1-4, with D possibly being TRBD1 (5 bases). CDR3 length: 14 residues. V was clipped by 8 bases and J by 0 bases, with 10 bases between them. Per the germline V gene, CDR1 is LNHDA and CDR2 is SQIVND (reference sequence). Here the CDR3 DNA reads TGTGCCAGTTCATGGGGGGCAACTAATGAAAAACTGTTTTTT. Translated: CASSWGATNEKLFF.

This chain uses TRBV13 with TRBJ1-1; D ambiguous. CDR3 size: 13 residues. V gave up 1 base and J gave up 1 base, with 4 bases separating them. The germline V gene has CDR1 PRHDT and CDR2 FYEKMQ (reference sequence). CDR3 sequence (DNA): TGTGCCAGCAGCTTAGTCAGGAACACTGAAGCTTTCTTT. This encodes CASSLVRNTEAFF.

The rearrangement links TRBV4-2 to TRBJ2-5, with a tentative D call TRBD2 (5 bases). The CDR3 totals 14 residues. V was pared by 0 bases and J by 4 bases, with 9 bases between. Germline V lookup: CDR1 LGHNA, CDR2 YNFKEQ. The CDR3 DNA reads TGTGCCAGCAGCCAAGATCGAGGGAGAGAGACCCAGTACTTC. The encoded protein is CASSQDRGRETQYF.

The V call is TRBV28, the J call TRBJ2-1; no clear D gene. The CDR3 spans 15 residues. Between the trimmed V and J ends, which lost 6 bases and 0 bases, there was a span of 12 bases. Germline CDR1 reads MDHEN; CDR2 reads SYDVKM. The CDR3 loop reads CASSPRPASYNEQFF. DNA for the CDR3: TGTGCCAGCAGCCCCCGCCCAGCCTCCTACAATGAGCAGTTCTTC.

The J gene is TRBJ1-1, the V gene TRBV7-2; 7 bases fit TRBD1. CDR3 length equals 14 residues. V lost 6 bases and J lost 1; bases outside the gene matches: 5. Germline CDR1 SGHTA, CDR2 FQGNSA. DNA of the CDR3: TGTGCCAGCAGATACAGGGGTGGGAACACTGAAGCTTTCTTT. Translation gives CASRYRGGNTEAFF.

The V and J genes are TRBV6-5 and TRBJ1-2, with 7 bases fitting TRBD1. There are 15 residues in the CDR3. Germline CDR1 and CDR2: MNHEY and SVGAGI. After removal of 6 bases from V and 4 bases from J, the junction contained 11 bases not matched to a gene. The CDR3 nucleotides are TGTGCCAGCAGCCGCGACAGGGTCCCCCTCTATGGCTACACCTTC. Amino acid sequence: CASSRDRVPLYGYTF.